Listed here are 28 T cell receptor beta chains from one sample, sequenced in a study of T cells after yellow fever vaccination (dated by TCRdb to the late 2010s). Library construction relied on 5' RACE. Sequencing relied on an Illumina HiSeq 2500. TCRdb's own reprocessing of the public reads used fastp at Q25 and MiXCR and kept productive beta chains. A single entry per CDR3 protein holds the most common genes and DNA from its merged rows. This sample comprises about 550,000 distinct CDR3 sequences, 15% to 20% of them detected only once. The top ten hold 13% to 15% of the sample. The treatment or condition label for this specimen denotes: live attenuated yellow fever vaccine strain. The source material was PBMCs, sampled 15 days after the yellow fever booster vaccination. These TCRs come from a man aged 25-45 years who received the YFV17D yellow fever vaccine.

The CDR3 DNA follows: TGCAGCGTCCACGGGCGGGACGATACGCAGTATTTT. Translated, it gives CSVHGRDDTQYF. This chain links TRBV29-1 with TRBJ2-3, with a tentative D call TRBD2 (6 bases). This CDR3 is built from 12 residues. Between the trimmed V and J ends, which lost 6 bases and 6 bases, there was a span of 13 bases. CDR1 is SQVTM and CDR2 is ANQGSEA in the germline V gene.

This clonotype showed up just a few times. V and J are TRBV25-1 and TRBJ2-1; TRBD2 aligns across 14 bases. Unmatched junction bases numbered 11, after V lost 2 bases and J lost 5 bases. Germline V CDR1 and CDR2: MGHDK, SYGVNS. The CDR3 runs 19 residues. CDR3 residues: CASSELGGLAGVFDNEQFF. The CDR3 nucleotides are TGTGCCAGCAGTGAACTGGGGGGACTAGCGGGAGTCTTCGACAATGAGCAGTTCTTC.

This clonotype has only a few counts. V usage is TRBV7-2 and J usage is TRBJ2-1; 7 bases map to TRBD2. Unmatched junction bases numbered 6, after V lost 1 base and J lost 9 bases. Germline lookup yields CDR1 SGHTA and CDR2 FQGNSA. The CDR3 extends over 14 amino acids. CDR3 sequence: CASSLERGEFEQFF. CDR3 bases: TGTGCCAGCAGCTTAGAACGGGGGGAGTTTGAGCAGTTCTTC.

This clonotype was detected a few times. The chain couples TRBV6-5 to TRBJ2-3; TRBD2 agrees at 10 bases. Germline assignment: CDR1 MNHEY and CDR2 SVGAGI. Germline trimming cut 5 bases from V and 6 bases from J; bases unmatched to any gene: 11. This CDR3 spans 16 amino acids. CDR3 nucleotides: TGTGCCAGCAGTCGGACTAGCGGCCAGACGAGGGATACGCAGTATTTT. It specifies CASSRTSGQTRDTQYF.

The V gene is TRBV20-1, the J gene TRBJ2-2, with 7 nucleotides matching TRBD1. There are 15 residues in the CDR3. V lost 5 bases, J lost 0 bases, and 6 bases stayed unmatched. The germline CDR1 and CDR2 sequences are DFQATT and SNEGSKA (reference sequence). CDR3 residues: CSASWDSANTGELFF. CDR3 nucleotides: TGCAGTGCTTCCTGGGACAGCGCGAACACCGGGGAGCTGTTTTTT.

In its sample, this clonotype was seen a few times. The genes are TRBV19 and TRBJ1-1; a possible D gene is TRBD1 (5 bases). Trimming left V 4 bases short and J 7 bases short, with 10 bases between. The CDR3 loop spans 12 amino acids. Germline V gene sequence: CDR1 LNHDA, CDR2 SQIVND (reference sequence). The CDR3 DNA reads TGTGCCAGTAGTAGCAGACAGCTTGAAGCTTTCTTT. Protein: CASSSRQLEAFF.

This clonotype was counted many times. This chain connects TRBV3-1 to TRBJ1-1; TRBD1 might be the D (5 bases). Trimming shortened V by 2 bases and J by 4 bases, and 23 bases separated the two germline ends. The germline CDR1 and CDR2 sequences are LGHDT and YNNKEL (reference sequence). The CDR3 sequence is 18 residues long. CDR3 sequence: CASSQFPGLSEGGTEAFF. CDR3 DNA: TGTGCCAGCAGCCAATTCCCGGGACTCTCGGAAGGTGGCACTGAAGCTTTCTTT. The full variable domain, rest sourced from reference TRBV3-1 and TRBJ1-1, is DTAVSQTPKYLVTQMGNDKSIKCEQNLGHDTMYWYKQDSKKFLKIMFSYNNKELIINETVPNRFSPKSPDKAHLNLHINSLELGDSAVYFCASSQFPGLSEGGTEAFFGQGTRLTVV.

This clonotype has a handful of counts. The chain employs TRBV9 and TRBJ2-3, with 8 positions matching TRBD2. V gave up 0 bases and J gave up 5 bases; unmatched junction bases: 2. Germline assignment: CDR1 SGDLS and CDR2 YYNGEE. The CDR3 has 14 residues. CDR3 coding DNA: TGTGCCAGCAGCGTAGACAGCGGGAGAGATACGCAGTATTTT. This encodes CASSVDSGRDTQYF.

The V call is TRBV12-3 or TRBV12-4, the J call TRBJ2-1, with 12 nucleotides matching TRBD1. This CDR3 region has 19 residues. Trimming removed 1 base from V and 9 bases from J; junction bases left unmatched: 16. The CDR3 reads CASSLEGTGGAGLKSEQFF. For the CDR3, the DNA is TGTGCCAGCAGTTTAGAAGGGACAGGGGGCGCGGGTTTGAAGAGTGAGCAGTTCTTC.

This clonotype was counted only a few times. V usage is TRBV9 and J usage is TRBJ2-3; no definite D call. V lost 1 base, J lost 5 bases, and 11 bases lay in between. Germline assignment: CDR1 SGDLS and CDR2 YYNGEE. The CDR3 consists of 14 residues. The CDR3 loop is CASSVTGGVDTQYF. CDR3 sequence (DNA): TGTGCCAGCAGCGTAACTGGTGGTGTAGATACGCAGTATTTT.

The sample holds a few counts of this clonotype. The CDR3 sequence is CASSVAMVAYEQFF. Here the CDR3 DNA reads TGTGCCAGCAGCGTAGCTATGGTGGCCTATGAGCAGTTCTTC. The chain combines TRBV9 with TRBJ2-1; no definite D call. This CDR3 spans 14 amino acids. Germline V CDR1 and CDR2: SGDLS, YYNGEE. Trimming stripped 0 bases from V and 8 bases from J, with 12 bases between.

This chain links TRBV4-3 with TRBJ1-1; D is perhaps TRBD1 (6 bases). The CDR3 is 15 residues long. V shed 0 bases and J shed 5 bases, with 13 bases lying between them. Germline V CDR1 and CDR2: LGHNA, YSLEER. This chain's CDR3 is CASSQDAGAGTEAFF. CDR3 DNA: TGCGCCAGCAGCCAAGATGCAGGGGCCGGGACTGAAGCTTTCTTT.

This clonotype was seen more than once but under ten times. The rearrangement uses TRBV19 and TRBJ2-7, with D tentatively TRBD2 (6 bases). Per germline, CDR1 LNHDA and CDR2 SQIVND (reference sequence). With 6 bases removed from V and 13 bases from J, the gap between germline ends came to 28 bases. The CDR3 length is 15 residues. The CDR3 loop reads CASSHRSGGPLRRYF. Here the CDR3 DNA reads TGTGCCAGTAGCCATCGGTCCGGAGGGCCGTTAAGGAGATACTTC.

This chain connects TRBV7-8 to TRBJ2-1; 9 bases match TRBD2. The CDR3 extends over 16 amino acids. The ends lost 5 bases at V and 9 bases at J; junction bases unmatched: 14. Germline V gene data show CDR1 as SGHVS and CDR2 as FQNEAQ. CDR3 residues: CASSLASGMLIIEQFF. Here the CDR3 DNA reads TGTGCCAGCAGCCTCGCTAGCGGGATGCTAATTATTGAGCAGTTCTTC.

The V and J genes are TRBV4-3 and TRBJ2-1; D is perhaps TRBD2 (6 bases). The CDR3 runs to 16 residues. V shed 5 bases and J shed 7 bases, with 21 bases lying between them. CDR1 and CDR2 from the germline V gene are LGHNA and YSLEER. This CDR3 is CASSLDVGRERNEQFF. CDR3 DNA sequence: TGCGCCAGCAGCTTGGATGTGGGACGGGAGAGGAATGAGCAGTTCTTC.

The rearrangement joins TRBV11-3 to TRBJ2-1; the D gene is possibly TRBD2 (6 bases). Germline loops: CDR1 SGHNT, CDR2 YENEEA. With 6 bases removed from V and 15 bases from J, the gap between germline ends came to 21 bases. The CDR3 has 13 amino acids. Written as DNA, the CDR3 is TGTGCCAGCAGTATCACATCGGAGGGTGTAAGGTTCTTC. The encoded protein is CASSITSEGVRFF. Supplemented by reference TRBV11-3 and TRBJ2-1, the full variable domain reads EAGVVQSPRYKIIEKKQPVAFWCNPISGHNTLYWYLQNLGQGPELLIRYENEEAVDDSQLPKDRFSAERLKGVDSTLKIQPAELGDSAVYLCASSITSEGVRFFGPGTRLTVL.

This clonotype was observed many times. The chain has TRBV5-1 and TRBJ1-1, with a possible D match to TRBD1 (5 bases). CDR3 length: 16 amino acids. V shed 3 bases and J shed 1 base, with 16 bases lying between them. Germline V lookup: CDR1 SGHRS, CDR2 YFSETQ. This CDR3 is CASSSESGTGNTEAFF. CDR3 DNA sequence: TGCGCCAGCAGCTCTGAATCAGGGACGGGGAACACTGAAGCTTTCTTT.

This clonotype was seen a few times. DNA for the CDR3: TGTGCCAGCAGCAAAAATTTCTCCGGAGCCAGAGGAGAGACCCAGTACTTC. The encoded protein is CASSKNFSGARGETQYF. The V call is TRBV21-1, the J call TRBJ2-5. TRBV21-1 is recorded as a pseudogene. The CDR3 totals 17 residues.

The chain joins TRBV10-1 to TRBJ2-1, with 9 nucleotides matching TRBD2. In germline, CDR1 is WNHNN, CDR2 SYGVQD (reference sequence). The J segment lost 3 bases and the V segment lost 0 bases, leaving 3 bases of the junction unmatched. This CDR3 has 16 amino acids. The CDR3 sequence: CASSESVAGDYNEQFF. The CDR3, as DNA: TGCGCCAGCAGTGAGTCGGTAGCGGGGGACTACAATGAGCAGTTCTTC.

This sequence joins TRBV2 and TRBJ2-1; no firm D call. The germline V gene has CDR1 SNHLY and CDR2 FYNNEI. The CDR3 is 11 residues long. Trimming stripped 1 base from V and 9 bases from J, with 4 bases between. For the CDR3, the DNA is TGTGCCAGCAGTGAAGTGAGTGAGCAGTTCTTC. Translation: CASSEVSEQFF.

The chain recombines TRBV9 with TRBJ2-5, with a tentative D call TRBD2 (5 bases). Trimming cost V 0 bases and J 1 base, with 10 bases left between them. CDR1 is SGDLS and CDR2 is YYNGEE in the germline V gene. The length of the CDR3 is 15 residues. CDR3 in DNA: TGTGCCAGCAGCGTAGTTGGGCGGGTCCAAGAGACCCAGTACTTC. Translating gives CASSVVGRVQETQYF. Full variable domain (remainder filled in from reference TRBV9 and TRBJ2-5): DSGVTQTPKHLITATGQRVTLRCSPRSGDLSVYWYQQSLDQGLQFLIQYYNGEERAKGNILERFSAQQFPDLHSELNLSSLELGDSALYFCASSVVGRVQETQYFGPGTRLLVL.

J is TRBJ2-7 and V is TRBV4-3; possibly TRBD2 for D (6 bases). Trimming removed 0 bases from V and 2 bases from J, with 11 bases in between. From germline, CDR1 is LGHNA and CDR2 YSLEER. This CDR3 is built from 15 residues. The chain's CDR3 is CASSQEVGTPYEQYF. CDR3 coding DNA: TGCGCCAGCAGCCAAGAGGTTGGGACTCCCTACGAGCAGTACTTC.

CDR3 amino acids: CSATWTGAKNIQYF. The CDR3 region has the DNA TGCAGTGCTACTTGGACAGGAGCCAAAAACATTCAGTACTTC. The chain couples TRBV20-1 to TRBJ2-4; 7 bases are shared with TRBD1. V lost 4 bases and J lost 0; bases outside the gene matches: 3. There are 14 residues in the CDR3. From germline, CDR1 is DFQATT and CDR2 SNEGSKA (reference sequence).

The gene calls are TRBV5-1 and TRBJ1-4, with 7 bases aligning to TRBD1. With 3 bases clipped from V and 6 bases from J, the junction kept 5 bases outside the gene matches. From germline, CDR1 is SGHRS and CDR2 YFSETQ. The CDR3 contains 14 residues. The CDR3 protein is CASSSGQDYEKLFF. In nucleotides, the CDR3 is TGCGCCAGCAGCTCAGGACAGGATTATGAAAAACTGTTTTTT.

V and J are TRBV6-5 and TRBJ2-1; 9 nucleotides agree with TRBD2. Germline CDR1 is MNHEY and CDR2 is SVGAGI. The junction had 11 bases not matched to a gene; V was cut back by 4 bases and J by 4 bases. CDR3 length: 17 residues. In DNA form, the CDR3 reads TGTGCCAGCAGTTCCATACCTAGCGGGGTTTGGTACAATGAGCAGTTCTTC. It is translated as CASSSIPSGVWYNEQFF.

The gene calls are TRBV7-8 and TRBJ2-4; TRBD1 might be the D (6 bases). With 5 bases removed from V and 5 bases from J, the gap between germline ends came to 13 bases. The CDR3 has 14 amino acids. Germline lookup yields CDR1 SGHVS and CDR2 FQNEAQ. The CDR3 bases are TGTGCCAGCAGCAGAGAGGACAGAGAAAACATTCAGTACTTC. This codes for CASSREDRENIQYF.

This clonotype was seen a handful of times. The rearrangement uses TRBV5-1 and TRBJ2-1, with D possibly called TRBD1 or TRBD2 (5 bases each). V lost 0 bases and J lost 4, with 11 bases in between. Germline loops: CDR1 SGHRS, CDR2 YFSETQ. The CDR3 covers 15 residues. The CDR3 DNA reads TGCGCCAGCAGCTTGGGCGATGGGGGTTACAATGAGCAGTTCTTC. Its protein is CASSLGDGGYNEQFF.

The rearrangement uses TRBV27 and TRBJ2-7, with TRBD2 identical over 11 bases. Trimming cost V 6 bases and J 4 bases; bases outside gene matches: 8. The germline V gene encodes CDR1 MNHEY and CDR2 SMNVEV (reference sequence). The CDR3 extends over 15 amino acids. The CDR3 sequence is CASRDRLAGSYEQYF. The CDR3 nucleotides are TGTGCCAGCAGAGACCGACTAGCGGGATCTTACGAGCAGTACTTC.